This T cell receptor (beta chain) was obtained from a study of cytomegalovirus exposure and HLA in healthy donors. Study observations and caveats: High specificity and sensitivity for cytomegalovirus status were reported for the classifier. According to the study, around 180 TCR beta chains were cytomegalovirus-associated.

Separation from the roughly 600-subject first cohort characterized the approximately 120-subject validation cohort, to which the donors belonged. About this clone: Its antigen is unknown.

The CDR3 has 15 residues. Germline CDR1 is SGHAT and CDR2 is FQNNGV. Between the trimmed V and J ends, which lost 2 bases and 0 bases, there was a span of 8 bases. Clones were sequenced by immunoSEQ multiplex PCR, and TCRdb holds only the in-frame ones, with some missing. The sample includes 120,000 or so clones, more than 75% of them seen just once. Material: PBMCs. The TCR sequence derives from a woman aged 25 to 39 in good health and CMV-seropositive. The chain has TRBV11-2 and TRBJ1-3, with D possibly matching TRBD1 (6 bases). The CDR3 spells CASSLRGSSGNTIYF. DNA of the CDR3: TGTGCCAGCAGCTTAAGGGGGAGCTCTGGAAACACCATATATTTT.